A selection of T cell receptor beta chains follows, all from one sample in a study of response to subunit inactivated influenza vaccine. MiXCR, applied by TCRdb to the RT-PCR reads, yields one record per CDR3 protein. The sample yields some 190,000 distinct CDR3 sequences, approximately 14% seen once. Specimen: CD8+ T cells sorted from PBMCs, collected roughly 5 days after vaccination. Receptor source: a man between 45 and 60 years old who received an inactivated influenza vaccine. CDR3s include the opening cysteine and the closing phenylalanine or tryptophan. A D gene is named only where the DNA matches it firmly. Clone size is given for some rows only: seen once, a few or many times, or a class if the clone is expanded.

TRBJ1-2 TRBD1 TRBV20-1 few TGCAGTGCCGTCCCGGGACAGGGAGGAATTAACTATGGCTACACCTTC CSAVPGQGGINYGYTF
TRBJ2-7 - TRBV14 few TGTGCCAGCAGCCTTTTATCGGGACAACTCTACGAGCAGTACTTC CASSLLSGQLYEQYF
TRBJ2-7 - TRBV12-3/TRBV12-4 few TGTGCCAGCAGTTTAGGCCCGACAGGTTACGAGCAGTACTTC CASSLGPTGYEQYF
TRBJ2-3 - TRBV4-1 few TGCGCCAGCAGCCAGCTTATATCAGTCACAGATACGCAGTATTTT CASSQLISVTDTQYF
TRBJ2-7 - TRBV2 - TGTGCCAGCAGTGGGAGGGGAGCCGAGCCTCTTCACGAGCAGTACTTC CASSGRGAEPLHEQYF
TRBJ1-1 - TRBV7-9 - TGTGCCAGCAGCAAAGGGGTTAACACTGAAGCTTTCTTT CASSKGVNTEAFF
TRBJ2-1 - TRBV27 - TGTGCCAGCAGTTTATCGCCGGGGAACACCTACAATGAGCAGTTCTTC CASSLSPGNTYNEQFF
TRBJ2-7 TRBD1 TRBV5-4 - TGTGCCAGCAGCTGGACAGGGGGGGACTACGAGCAGTACTTC CASSWTGGDYEQYF
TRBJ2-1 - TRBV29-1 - TGCAGCGTTTTTCAGTCCTCCTCGAACAATGAGCAGTTCTTC CSVFQSSSNNEQFF
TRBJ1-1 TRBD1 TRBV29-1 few TGCAGCGTTGAAGTCCCGGGACAGGGGGCACGCACTGAAGCTTTCTTT CSVEVPGQGARTEAFF
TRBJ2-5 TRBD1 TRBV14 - TGTGCCAGCCCCAAAGGGACAGAAAATCAAGAGACCCAGTACTTC CASPKGTENQETQYF
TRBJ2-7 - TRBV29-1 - TGCAGCGTTGAAACAGACTTACCCTACGAGCAGTACTTC CSVETDLPYEQYF
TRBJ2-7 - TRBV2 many TGTGCCAGCAGTGGGACCGCCGGCTACGAGCAGTACTTC CASSGTAGYEQYF
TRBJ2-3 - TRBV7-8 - TGTGCCAGCAGCTTAGTCGTGGGGGGCACAGATACGCAGTATTTT CASSLVVGGTDTQYF
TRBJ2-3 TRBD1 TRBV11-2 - TGTGCCAGCAGCTTAGTTGGGACAGGCCCAGATACGCAGTATTTT CASSLVGTGPDTQYF
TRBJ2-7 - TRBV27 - TGTGCCAGCAGTTTTGCATCCTCCTACGAGCAGTACTTC CASSFASSYEQYF
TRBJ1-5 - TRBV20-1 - TGCAGTGCTAGACCCCAGGGTTTCAATCAGCCCCAGCATTTT CSARPQGFNQPQHF
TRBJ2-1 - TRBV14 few TGTGCCAGCAGCCCGTGGAGCTACAATGAGCAGTTCTTC CASSPWSYNEQFF
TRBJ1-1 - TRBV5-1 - TGCGCCAGCAGCTTGAATCCAGGGGAGGATGAAGCTTTCTTT CASSLNPGEDEAFF
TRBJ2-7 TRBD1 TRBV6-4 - TGTGCCAGCAGGACAGGGTTCTCAAGCTCCTACGAGCAGTACTTC CASRTGFSSSYEQYF
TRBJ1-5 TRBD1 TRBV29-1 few TGCAGCGTTGGACAGGGGTTAAATCAGCCCCAGCATTTT CSVGQGLNQPQHF
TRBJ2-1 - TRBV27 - TGTGCCAGCAGTTTAGGGTACGGTGAGCAGTTCTTC CASSLGYGEQFF
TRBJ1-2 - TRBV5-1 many TGCGCCAGCAGTTTGTGGACCGCTGATAGGGATGGCTACACCTTC CASSLWTADRDGYTF
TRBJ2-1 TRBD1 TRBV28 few TGTGCCAGCAGGGAAACAGGGGACTCCTACAATGAGCAGTTCTTC CASRETGDSYNEQFF
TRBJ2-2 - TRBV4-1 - TGCGCCAGCAGCCATTCCGTAGCAGAAACGAACACCGGGGAGCTGTTTTTT CASSHSVAETNTGELFF
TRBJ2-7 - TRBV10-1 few TGCGCCAGCAGTGAGTCCCAGGCTTACGAGCAGTACTTC CASSESQAYEQYF
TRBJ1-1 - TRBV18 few TGTGCCAGCTCACCACACCGGGAAAGGGGAGAAGCTTTCTTT CASSPHRERGEAFF
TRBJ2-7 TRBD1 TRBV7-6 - TGTGCCAGCAGCTCGACAGGGGTCCACGAGCAGTACTTC CASSSTGVHEQYF
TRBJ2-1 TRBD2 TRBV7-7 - TGTGCTAGCAGCCCCGGACTAGGGTATGACAATGAGCAGTTCTTC CASSPGLGYDNEQFF
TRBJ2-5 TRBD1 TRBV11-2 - TGTGCCAGCAGCTTCCCTCAGGGGGCCGGAGAGACCCAGTACTTC CASSFPQGAGETQYF
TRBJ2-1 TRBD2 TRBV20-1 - TGCAGTGCTTACCGGGGGGTGAGGGACAATGAGCAGTTCTTC CSAYRGVRDNEQFF
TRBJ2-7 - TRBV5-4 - TGTGCCGGGGGCAAGTACGAGCAGTACTTC CAGGKYEQYF
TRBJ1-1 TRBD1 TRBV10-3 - TGTGCCATCAGGGGACAGGGGAAGGTGAACACTGAAGCTTTCTTT CAIRGQGKVNTEAFF
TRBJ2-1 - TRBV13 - TGTGCCAGCAGCTTTGGTTGGGGAAATGAGCAGTTCTTC CASSFGWGNEQFF
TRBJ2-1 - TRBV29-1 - TGCAGCGTTGAGAAGGGTTCGTTCGGCAATGAGCAGTTCTTC CSVEKGSFGNEQFF
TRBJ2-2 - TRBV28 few TGTGCCAGCAGCTCAACCGAGGACACCGGGGAGCTGTTTTTT CASSSTEDTGELFF
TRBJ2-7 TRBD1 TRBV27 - TGTGCCAGCTCCATACCCAACAGGGGTAAGGACGAGCAGTACTTC CASSIPNRGKDEQYF
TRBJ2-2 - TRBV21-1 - TGTGCCAGCAGCAAGACCCCGGGACTAGCGGGAGTTGAGAACACCGGGGAGCTGTTTTTT CASSKTPGLAGVENTGELFF
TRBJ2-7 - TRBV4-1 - TGCGCCAGCAGCCAAGACGAGGGTACCTACGAGCAGTACTTC CASSQDEGTYEQYF
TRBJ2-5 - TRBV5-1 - TGCGCCAGCAGCTTGGAGGTAGGGGACGGACAAGAGACCCAGTACTTC CASSLEVGDGQETQYF
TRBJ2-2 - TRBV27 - TGTGCCAGCAGTTGGGTTAGCGCCGGGGAGCTGTTTTTT CASSWVSAGELFF
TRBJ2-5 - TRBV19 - TGTGCCAGTAGTATAGCGGAGACCCAGTACTTC CASSIAETQYF
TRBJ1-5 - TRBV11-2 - TGTGCCAGCAGCTTTGGCTTTAGCAATCAGCCCCAGCATTTT CASSFGFSNQPQHF
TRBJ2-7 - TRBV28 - TGTGCCACCCGTAGCTCCTACGAGCAGTACTTC CATRSSYEQYF
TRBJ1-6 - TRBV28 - TGTGCCAGCAGTGCCGACGGGACGAATTCACCCCTCCACTTT CASSADGTNSPLHF